A selection of T cell receptor beta chains follows, all from one sample in a study of technical replicates of blood from a few donors. The method was immunoSEQ multiplex PCR; TCRdb's version includes in-frame clones alone and lacks a portion of them. This repertoire shows about 12,000 clones, approximately 96% found once; its top ten account for roughly 7%. Input material: PBMCs. Receptors originate from a human donor in good health. Both conserved end residues are part of each CDR3.

v_call	j_call	cdr3_aa
TRBV18	TRBJ2-5	CASSPDSSGQETQYF
TRBV9	TRBJ2-1	CASSVGHASNEQFF
TRBV5-1	TRBJ1-1	CASSLDRSFNTEAFF
TRBV5-1	TRBJ2-2	CASTRQGAGELFF
TRBV15	TRBJ2-5	CATRLAETQYF
TRBV11-2	TRBJ1-4	CASSLGGVGEKLFF
TRBV2	TRBJ2-7	CASSDIQIGLAGAGEQYF
TRBV5-8	TRBJ1-5	CASSGKTGNQPQHF
TRBV6-1	TRBJ2-4	CASSEGLAGGGIQYF
TRBV6-1	TRBJ1-1	CASRWDMNTEAFF
TRBV29-1	TRBJ2-7	CSVATGSSYEQYF
TRBV27	TRBJ2-2	CASRRKGAPNTGELFF
TRBV18	TRBJ1-4	CASSDGTAINEKLFF
TRBV11-2	TRBJ2-1	CASSLVVNEQFF
TRBV5-1	TRBJ2-1	CASSLEGLSHYNEQFF
TRBV6-1	TRBJ2-4	CASSHLTSGANIQYF
TRBV6-5	TRBJ2-7	CASSGGLGYEQYF
TRBV15	TRBJ1-1	CATSRDRGSGTEAFF
TRBV6-1	TRBJ1-5	CASSVDQPQHF
TRBV30	TRBJ2-1	CAWSLAGGPYNEQFF
TRBV6-1	TRBJ2-4	CASTDSVTKNIQYF
TRBV5-1	TRBJ2-2	CASINTAGVSSELFF
TRBV11-1	TRBJ2-3	CASSLESGRGMRDTQYF
TRBV5-6	TRBJ1-1	CASSGGLKNTEAFF